This T cell receptor beta chain was captured by sequencing in a study of molecular identifiers for immune sequencing clone quantification. Findings and limits, study-wide: Clones that had above 20 RNA copies took up over 99% of effector molecules but under 1% in naive cells.

This clonotype was seen many times. Its antigen is unidentified. Per the germline V gene, CDR1 is PRHDT and CDR2 is FYEKMQ (reference sequence). V dropped 1 base and J dropped 1 base, with 7 bases sitting between them. CDR3 size: 14 residues. Bulk TCR library preparation followed previously described methods with listed TCR primers. TCRdb redid the calling of the PCR reads with MiXCR, one entry per CDR3 protein. The sample yields about 640,000 distinct CDR3 sequences, just under 20% seen once. The genes are TRBV13 and TRBJ1-1; TRBD1 might be the D (5 bases). Sample: naive CD8+ T cells from blood, with Jurkat cell RNA spiked in. Subset here: FACS-sorted CD8+CD4-CCR7+CD45RA+ naive T cells. This receptor was obtained from a human donor in good health. Some libraries in this study had Jurkat cell RNA spiked in. The DNA of the CDR3 is TGTGCCAGCAGCTTAGCGACAGCGAACACTGAAGCTTTCTTT. Its protein is CASSLATANTEAFF. Using reference TRBV13 and TRBJ1-1 for the parts outside the CDR3, the full variable domain is AAGVIQSPRHLIKEKRETATLKCYPIPRHDTVYWYQQGPGQDPQFLISFYEKMQSDKGSIPDRFSAQQFSDYHSELNMSSLELGDSALYFCASSLATANTEAFFGQGTRLTVV.